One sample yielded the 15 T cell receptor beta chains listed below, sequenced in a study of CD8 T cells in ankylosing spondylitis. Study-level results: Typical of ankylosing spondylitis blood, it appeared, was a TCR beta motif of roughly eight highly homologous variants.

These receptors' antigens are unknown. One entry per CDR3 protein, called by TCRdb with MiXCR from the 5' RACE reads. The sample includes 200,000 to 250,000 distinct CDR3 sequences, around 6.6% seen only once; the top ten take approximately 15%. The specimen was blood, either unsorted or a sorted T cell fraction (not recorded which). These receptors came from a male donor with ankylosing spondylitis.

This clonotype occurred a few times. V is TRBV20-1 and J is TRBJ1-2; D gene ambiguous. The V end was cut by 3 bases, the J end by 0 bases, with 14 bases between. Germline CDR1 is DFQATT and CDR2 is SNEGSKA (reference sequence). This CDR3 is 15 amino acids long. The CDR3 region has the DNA TGCAGTGCTAGGAGAGAAGACTGGACTAACTATGGCTACACCTTC. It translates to CSARREDWTNYGYTF.

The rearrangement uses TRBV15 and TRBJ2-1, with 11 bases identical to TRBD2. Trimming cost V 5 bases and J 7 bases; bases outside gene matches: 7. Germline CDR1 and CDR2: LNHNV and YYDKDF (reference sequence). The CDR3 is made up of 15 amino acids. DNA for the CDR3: TGTGCCACCAGCTCCTTCGCTAGCGGGAGGAATGAGCAGTTCTTC. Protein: CATSSFASGRNEQFF.

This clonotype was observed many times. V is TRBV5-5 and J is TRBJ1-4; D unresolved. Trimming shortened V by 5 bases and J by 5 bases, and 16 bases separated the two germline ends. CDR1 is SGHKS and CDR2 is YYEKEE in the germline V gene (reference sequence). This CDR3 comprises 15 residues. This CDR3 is CASSQSAGENEKLFF. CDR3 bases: TGTGCCAGCAGTCAATCCGCAGGAGAAAATGAAAAACTGTTTTTT.

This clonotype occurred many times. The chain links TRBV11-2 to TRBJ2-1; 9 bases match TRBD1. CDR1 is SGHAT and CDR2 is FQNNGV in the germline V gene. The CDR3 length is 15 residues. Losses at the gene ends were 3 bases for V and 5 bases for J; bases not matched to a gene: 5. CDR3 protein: CASSLGTGSNNEQFF. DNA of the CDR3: TGTGCCAGCAGCTTGGGGACAGGGTCAAACAATGAGCAGTTCTTC.

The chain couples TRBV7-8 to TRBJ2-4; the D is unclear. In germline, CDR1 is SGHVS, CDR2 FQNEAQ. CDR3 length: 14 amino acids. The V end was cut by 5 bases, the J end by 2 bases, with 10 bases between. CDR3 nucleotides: TGTGCCAGCAGCCCACCCGTTCCCAAAAACATTCAGTACTTC. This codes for CASSPPVPKNIQYF.

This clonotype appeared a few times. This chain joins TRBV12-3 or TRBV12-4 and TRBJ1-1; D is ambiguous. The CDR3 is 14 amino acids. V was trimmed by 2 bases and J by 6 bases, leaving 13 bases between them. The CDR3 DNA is TGTGCCAGCAGTTTAACCCCATCGGTCGCTGAAGCTTTCTTT. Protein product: CASSLTPSVAEAFF.

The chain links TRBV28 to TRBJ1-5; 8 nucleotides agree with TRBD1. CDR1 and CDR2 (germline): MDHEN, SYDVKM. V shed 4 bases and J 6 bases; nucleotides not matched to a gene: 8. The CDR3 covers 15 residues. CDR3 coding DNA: TGTGCCAGCAGTTACGACAGGGGAGGAGGTCAGCCCCAGCATTTT. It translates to CASSYDRGGGQPQHF.

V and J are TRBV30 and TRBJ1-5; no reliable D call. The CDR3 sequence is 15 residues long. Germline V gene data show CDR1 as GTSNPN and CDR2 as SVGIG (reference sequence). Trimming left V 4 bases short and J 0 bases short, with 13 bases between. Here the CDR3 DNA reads TGTGCCTGGACCCCTGGGGTCCTTAGCAATCAGCCCCAGCATTTT. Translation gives CAWTPGVLSNQPQHF.

CDR3 residues: CASSPQLGQRPYEQYF. Here the CDR3 DNA reads TGTGCCAGCAGTCCCCAACTAGGACAGCGACCCTACGAGCAGTACTTC. The chain couples TRBV28 to TRBJ2-7; D possibly corresponds to TRBD1 (6 bases). V lost 5 bases and J 2 bases, leaving 19 bases between the germline ends. This CDR3 spans 16 amino acids. Germline V gene sequence: CDR1 MDHEN, CDR2 SYDVKM.

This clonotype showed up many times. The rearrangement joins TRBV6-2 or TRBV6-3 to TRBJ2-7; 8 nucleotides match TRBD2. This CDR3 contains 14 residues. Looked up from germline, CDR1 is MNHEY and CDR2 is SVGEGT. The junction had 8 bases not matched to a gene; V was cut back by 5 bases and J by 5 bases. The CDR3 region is CASSRQAGVDEQYF. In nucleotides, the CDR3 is TGTGCCAGCAGTCGACAAGCGGGAGTGGACGAGCAGTACTTC.

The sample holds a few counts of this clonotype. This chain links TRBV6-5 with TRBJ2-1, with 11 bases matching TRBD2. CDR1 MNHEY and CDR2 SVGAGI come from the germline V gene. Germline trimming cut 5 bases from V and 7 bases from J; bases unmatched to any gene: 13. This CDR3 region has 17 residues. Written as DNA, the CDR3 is TGTGCCAGCAGTACACCCGATAGCGGGGGGGCCAGGAATGAGCAGTTCTTC. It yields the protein CASSTPDSGGARNEQFF.

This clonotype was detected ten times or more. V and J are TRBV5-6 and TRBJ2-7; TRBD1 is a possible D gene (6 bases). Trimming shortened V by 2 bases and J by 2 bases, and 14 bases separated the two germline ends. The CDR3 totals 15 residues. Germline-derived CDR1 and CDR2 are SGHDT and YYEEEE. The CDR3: CASSFGTQSTYEQYF. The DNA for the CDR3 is TGTGCCAGCAGCTTCGGGACACAGTCGACCTACGAGCAGTACTTC. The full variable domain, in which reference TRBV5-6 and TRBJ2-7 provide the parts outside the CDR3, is DAGVTQSPTHLIKTRGQQVTLRCSPKSGHDTVSWYQQALGQGPQFIFQYYEEEERQRGNFPDRFSGHQFPNYSSELNVNALLLGDSALYLCASSFGTQSTYEQYFGPGTRLTVT.

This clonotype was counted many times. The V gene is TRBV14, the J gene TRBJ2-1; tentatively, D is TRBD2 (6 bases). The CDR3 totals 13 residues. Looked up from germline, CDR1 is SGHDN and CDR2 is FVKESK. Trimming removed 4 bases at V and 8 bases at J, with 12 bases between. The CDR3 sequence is CASSLRLGDEQFF. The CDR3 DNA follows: TGTGCCAGCAGCCTTCGACTAGGCGATGAGCAGTTCTTC.

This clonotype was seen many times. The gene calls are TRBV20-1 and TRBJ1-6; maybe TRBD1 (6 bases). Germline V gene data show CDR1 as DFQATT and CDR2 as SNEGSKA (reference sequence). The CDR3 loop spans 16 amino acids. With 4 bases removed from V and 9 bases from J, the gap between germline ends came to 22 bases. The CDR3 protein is CSAKFTGADSPSPLHF. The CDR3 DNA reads TGCAGTGCTAAATTTACGGGTGCGGACAGCCCTTCACCCCTCCACTTT.

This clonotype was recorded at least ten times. The CDR3 spells CASSFLAGAVTDTQYF. CDR3 bases: TGTGCCAGCAGTTTCTTAGCGGGGGCGGTCACAGATACGCAGTATTTT. The V call is TRBV6-5, the J call TRBJ2-3, with TRBD2 matching 9 bases. V was clipped by 4 bases and J by 2 bases; unmatched bases: 7. This CDR3 is built from 16 residues. Germline V CDR1 and CDR2: MNHEY, SVGAGI.